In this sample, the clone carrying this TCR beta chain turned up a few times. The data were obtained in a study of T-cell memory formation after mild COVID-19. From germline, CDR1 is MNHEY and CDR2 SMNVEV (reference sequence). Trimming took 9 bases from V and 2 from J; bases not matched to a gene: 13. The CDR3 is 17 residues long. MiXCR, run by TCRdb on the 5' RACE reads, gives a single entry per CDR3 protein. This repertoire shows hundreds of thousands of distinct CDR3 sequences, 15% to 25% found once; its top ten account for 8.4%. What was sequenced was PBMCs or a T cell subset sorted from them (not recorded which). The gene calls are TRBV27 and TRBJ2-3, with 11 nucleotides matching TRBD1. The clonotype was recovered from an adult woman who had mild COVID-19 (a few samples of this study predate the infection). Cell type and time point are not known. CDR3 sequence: CASSGTGGSLFTDTQYF. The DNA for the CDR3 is TGTGCCAGTTCGGGGACAGGGGGTTCCCTTTTCACAGATACGCAGTATTTT.